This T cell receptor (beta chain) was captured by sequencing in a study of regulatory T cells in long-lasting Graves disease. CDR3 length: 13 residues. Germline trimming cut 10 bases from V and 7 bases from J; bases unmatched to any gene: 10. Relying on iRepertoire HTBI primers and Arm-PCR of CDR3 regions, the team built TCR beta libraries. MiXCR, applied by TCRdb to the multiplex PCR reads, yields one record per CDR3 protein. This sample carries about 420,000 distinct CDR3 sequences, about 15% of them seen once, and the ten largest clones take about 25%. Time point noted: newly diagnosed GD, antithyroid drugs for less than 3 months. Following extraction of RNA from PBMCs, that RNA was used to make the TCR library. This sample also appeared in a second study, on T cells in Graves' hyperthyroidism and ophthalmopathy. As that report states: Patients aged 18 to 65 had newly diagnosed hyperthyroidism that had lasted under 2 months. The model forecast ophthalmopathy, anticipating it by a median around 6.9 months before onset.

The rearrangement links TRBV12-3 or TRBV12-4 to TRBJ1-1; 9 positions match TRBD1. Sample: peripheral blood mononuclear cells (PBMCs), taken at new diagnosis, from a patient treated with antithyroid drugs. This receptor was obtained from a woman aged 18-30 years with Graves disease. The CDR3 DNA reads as TGTGCCAACACCGCACAGGGGGCCCTTGAAGCTTTCTTT. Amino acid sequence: CANTAQGALEAFF.